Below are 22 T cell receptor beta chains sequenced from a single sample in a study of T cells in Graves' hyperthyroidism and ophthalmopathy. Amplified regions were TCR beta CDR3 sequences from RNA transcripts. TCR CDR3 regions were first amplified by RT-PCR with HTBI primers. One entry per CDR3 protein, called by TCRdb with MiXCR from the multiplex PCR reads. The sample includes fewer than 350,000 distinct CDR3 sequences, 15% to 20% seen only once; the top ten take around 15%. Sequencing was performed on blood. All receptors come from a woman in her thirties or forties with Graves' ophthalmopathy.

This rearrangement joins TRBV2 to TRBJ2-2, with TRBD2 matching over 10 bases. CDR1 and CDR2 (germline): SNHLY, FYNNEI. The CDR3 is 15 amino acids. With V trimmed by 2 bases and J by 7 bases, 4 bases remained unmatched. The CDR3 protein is CASSESGRAFGELFF. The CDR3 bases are TGTGCCAGCAGTGAAAGCGGGAGGGCTTTCGGGGAGCTGTTTTTT.

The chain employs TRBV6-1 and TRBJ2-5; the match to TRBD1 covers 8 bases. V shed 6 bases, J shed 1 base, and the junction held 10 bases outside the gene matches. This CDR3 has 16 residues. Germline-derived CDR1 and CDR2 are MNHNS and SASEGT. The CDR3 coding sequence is TGTGCCAGCAGCCCAACGGACAGGGTGGTCCAAGAGACCCAGTACTTC. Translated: CASSPTDRVVQETQYF.

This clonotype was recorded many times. The CDR3, as DNA: TGCGCCAGCAGCCATCCCCGGAGGGGGCGCGGCTATGGCTACACCTTC. It codes for CASSHPRRGRGYGYTF. V is TRBV4-1 and J is TRBJ1-2; TRBD1 agrees at 7 bases. V trimming: 3 bases; J trimming: 4 bases; junction bases outside the gene matches: 11. The germline V gene has CDR1 MGHRA and CDR2 YSYEKL. The CDR3 is made up of 16 amino acids.

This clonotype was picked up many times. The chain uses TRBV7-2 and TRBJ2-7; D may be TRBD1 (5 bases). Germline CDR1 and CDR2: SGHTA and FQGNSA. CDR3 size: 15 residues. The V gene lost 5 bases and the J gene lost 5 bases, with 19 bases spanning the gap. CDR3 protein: CASSARQRWVDEQYF. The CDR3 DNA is TGTGCCAGCAGCGCCAGACAGAGATGGGTTGACGAGCAGTACTTC.

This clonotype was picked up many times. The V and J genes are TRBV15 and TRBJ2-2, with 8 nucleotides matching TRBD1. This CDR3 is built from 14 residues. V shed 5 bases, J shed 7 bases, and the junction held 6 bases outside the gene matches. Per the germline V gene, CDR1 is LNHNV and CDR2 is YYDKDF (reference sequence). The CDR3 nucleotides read TGTGCCACCAGCGACAGGGGAGAAAGCGGGGAGCTGTTTTTT. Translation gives CATSDRGESGELFF.

The CDR3 nucleotides are TGTGCCTGTCGTTTGAGCCCTTCCTATGAGTACACCTTC. Protein product: CACRLSPSYEYTF. The chain recombines TRBV6-1 with TRBJ1-2, with D hard to call. In germline, CDR1 is MNHNS, CDR2 SASEGT. Trimming pared 11 bases from V and 11 bases from J, leaving 24 bases between. This CDR3 is 13 amino acids long.

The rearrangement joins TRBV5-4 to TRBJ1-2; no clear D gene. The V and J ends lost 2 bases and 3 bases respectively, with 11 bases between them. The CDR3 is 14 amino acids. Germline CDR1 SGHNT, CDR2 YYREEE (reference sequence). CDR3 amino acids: CASSLLEQHYGYTF. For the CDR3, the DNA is TGTGCCAGCAGCTTATTAGAACAGCACTATGGCTACACCTTC.

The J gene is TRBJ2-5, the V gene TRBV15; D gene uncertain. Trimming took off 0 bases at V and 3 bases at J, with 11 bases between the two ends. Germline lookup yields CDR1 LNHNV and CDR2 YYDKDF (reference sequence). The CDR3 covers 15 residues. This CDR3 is CATSRDPGREETQYF. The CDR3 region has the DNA TGTGCCACCAGCAGAGATCCCGGCCGGGAAGAGACCCAGTACTTC.

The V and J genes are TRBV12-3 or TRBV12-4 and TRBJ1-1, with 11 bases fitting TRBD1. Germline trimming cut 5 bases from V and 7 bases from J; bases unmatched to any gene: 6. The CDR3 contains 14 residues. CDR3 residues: CASSPGQGAFEAFF. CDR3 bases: TGTGCCAGCAGTCCCGGACAGGGGGCGTTTGAAGCTTTCTTT.

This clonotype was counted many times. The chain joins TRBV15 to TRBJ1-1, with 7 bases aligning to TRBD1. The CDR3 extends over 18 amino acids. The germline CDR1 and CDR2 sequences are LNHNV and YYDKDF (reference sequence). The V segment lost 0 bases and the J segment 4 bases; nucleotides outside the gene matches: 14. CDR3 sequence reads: CATSRDTLDRTAITEAFF. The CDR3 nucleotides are TGTGCCACCAGCAGAGATACCTTGGACAGGACAGCGATCACTGAAGCTTTCTTT.

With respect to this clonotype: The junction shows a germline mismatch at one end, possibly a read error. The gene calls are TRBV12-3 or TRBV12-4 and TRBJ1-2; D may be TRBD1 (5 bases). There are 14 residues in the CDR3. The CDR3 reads CASCFGATHYGYTF. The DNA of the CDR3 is TGTGCCAGCTGTTTTGGGGCAACTCACTATGGCTACACCTTC.

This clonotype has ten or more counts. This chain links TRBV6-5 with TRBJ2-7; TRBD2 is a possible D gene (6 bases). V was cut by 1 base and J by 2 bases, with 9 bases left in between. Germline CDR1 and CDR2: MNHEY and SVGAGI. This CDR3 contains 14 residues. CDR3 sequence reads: CASSYLRGPYEQYF. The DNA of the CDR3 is TGTGCCAGCAGTTACTTGCGGGGTCCCTACGAGCAGTACTTC.

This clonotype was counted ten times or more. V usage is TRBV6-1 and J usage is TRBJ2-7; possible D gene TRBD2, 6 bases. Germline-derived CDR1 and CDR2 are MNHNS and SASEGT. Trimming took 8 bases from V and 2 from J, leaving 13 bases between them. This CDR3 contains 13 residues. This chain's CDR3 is CASRLADTYEQYF. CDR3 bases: TGTGCCAGCCGATTAGCGGATACCTACGAGCAGTACTTC.

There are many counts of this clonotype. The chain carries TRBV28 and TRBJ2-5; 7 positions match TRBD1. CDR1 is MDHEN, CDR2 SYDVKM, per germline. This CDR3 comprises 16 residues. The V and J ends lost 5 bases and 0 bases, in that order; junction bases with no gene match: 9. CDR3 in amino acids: CASSQGVGEHQETQYF. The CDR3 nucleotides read TGTGCCAGCAGTCAGGGGGTCGGGGAACACCAAGAGACCCAGTACTTC.

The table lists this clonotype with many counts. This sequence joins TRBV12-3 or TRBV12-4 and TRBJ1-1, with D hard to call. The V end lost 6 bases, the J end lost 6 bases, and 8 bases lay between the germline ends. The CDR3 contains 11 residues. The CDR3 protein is CASSQRAEAFF. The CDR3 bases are TGTGCCAGCAGCCAGCGCGCTGAAGCTTTCTTT.

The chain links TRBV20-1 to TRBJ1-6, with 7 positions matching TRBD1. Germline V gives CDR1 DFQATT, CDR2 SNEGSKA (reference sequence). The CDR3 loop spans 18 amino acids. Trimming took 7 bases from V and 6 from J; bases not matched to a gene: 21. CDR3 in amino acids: CSVNPKGAFPSPNSPLHF. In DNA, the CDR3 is TGCAGTGTTAACCCTAAGGGGGCCTTTCCCTCCCCTAATTCACCCCTCCACTTT.

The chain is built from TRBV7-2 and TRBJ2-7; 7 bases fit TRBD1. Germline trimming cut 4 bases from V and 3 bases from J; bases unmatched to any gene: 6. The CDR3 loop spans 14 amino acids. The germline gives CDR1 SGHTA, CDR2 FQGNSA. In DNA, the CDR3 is TGTGCCAGCAGCTCGTACAGGGGAAACTACGAGCAGTACTTC. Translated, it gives CASSSYRGNYEQYF.

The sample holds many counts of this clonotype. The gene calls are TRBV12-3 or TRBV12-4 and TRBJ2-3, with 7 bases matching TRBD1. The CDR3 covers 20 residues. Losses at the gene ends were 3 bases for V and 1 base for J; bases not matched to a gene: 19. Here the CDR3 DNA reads TGTGCCAGCAGTTTCCTAGAGGGGGCGGGCCGAGCCTTCGGCACAGATACGCAGTATTTT. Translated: CASSFLEGAGRAFGTDTQYF.

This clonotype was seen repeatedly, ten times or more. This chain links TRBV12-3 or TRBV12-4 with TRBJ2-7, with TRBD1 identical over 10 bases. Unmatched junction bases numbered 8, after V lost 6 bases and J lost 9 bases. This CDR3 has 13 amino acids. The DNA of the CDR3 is TGTGCCAGCAGCGACAGGGGGCGAGATAGGCAGTACTTC. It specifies CASSDRGRDRQYF.

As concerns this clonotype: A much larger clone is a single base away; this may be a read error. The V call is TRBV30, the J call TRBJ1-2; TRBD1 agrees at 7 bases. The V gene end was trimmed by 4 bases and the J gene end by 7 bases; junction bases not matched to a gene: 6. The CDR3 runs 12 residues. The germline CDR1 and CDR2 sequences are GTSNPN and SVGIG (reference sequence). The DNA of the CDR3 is TGTGCCTGGACAGGGGGAGTCGGTGGCTACACCTTC. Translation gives CAWTGGVGGYTF. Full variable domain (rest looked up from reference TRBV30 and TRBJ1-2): SQTIHQWPATLVQPVGSPLSLECTVEGTSNPNLYWYRQAAGRGLQLLFYSVGIGQISSEVPQNLSASRPQDRQFILSSKKLLLSDSGFYLCAWTGGVGGYTFGSGTRLTVV.

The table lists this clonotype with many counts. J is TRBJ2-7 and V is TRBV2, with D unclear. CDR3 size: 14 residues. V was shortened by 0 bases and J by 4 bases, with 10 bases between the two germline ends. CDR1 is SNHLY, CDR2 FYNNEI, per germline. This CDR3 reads CASSEAPGRYEQYF. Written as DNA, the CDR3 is TGTGCCAGCAGTGAAGCCCCCGGACGGTACGAGCAGTACTTC.

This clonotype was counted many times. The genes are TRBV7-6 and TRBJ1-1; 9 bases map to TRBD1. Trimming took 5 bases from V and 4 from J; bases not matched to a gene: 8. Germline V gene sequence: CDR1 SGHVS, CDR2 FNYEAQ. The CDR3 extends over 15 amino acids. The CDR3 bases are TGTGCCAGCAGCCTTCAGACAGGGGGTGGCACTGAAGCTTTCTTT. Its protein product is CASSLQTGGGTEAFF.